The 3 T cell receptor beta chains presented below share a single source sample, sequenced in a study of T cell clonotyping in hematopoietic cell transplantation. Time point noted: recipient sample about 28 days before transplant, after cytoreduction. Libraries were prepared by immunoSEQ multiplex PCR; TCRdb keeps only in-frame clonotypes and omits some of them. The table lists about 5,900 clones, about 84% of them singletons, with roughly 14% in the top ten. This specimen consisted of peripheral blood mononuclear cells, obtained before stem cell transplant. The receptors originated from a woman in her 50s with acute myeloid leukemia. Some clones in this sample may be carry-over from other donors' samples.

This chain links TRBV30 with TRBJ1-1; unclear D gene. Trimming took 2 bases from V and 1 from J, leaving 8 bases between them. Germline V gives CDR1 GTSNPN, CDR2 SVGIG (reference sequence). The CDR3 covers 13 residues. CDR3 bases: TGTGCCTGGAGTTTTGGGTCGAACACTGAAGCTTTCTTT. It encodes CAWSFGSNTEAFF.

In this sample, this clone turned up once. CDR3 sequence (DNA): TGCGCCAGCAGTGAGAGGGCAAGGGGGGAGCAGTTCTTC. Translating gives CASSERARGEQFF. The J gene is TRBJ2-1, the V gene TRBV10-2, with a possible D match to TRBD1 (6 bases). The CDR3 length is 13 residues. From germline, CDR1 is WSHSY and CDR2 SAAADI. Trimming left V 2 bases short and J 10 bases short, with 12 bases between.

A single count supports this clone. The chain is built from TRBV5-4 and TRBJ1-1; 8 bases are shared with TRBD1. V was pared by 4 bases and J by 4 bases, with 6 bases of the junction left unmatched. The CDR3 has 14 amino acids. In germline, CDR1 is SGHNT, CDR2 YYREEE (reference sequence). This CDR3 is CASSPHRGFTEAFF. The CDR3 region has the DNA TGTGCCAGCAGCCCCCACAGGGGGTTCACTGAAGCTTTCTTT.